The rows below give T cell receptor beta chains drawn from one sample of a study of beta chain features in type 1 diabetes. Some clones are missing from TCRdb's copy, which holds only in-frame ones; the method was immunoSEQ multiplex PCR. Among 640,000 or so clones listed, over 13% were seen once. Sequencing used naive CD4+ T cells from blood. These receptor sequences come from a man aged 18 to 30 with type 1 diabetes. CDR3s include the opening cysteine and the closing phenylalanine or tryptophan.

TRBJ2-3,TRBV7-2,CASSLGAYTDTQYF
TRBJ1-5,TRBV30,CAWSRRGGQPQHF
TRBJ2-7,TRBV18,CASSQRIYEQYF
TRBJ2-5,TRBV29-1,CSVEISLHRGETQYF
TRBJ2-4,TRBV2,CASSESSGKNIQYF
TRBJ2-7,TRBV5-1,CASHLEGQGSVDEQYF
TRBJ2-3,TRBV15,CATSSRTFLDTQYF
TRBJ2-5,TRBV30,CAWSVGQGGKTQYF
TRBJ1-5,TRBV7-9,CASSFGLNQPQHF
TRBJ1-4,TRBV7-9,CASSPPGGATGKLFF
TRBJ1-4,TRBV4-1,CASSQGIAGERTNEKLFF
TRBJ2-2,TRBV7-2,CASSSGGLNTGELFF
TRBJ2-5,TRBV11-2,CASSLKGPQETQYF
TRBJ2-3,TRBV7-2,CASSQTSMGTDTQYF
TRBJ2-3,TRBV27,CASRVHLGTDTQYF
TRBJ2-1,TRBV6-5,CASSYRRSSYNEQFF
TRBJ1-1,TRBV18,CASSPTEGLNTEAFF
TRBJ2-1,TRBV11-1,CASSSRDIQTNEQFF
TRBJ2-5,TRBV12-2,CASRLAETSETQYF
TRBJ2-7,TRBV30,CAWSRDSYEQYF
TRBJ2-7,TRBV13,CASSQTSRLEPYEQYF
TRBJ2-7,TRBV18,CASSPFAGHGGSEQYF
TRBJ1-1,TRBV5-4,CASSLGDTSTEAFF
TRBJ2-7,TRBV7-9,CASSSRQVGYEQYF
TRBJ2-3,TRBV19,CASSIVGRATDTQYF
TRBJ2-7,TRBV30,CAWSFGGGAYEQYF
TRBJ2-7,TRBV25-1,CASSARGQAIYEQYF
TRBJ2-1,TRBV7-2,CASSLDGRGPYNEQFF
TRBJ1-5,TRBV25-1,CASSGVSNQPQHF
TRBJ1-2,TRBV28,CASSLPGNGYTF
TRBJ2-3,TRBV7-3,CASSSSFTDTQYF
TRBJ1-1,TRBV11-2,CASSLQQGAAFF
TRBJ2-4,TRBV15,CATSRDRELQYF
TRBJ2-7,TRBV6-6,CASSSSSTGSYEQYF
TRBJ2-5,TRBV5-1,CASSLKGDRTMYQETQYF
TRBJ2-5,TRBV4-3,CASSRSLTGNQETQYF
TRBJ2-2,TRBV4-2,CASSHPGGGRPGELFF
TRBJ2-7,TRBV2,CASSPETGGYEQYF
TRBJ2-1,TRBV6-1,CASRPGTGPYNEQFF
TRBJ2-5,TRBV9,CASTMRGQGAETQYF
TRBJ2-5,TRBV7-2,CASSAGGRAETQYF
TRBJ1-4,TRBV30,CAWSRGGNEKLFF
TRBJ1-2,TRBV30,CAWSVRQGTF
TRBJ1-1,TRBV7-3,CASSPGGTKNTEAFF
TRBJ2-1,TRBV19,CASSRTFGTSGRRGYNEQFF
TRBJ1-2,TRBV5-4,CASSLDRGGYTF
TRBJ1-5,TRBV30,CAWSTAGRSNQPQHF
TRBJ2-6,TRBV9,CASSVGVSGANVLTF
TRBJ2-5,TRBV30,CAWSVRTAETQYF
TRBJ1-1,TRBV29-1,CSARTGGDYTEAFF
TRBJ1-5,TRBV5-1,CASSLIGGPQPQHF
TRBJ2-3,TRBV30,CAWSVQTDTQYF
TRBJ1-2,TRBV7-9,CASRPPRQGGGYTF
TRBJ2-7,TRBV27,CATSRRRVADYEQYF
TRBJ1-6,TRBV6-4,CASSAVYATRGSPLHF